This T cell receptor beta chain was sequenced during a study of T-cell reconstitution after alpha-beta-depleted transplantation in children. As it was prepared, the TCRbeta library received unique molecular identifiers. MiXCR, run by TCRdb on the PCR reads, gives a single entry per CDR3 protein. Of about 980,000 distinct CDR3 sequences in the sample, about 30% were seen once. Study results and caveats: The study reportedly traced alpha-beta T cells about two months after transplant to several hundred expanded graft clones. After one year, T-cell counts and TCRbeta diversity mostly came from new T cells. At day 60, the high TCRbeta diversity found in some patients originated from recipient T cells and thymic progenitors that had survived.

This clonotype was counted a single time. The antigen is unknown. Per germline, CDR1 SGHVS and CDR2 FNYEAQ. CDR3 size: 17 residues. The J segment lost 6 bases and the V segment lost 7 bases, leaving 13 bases of the junction unmatched. This clonotype originated in a boy younger than two who had a stem cell transplant for SCID, so the T cells may come from the graft donor. The chain links TRBV7-6 to TRBJ2-3, with 13 bases lining up with TRBD2. The sample was PBMCs, mostly from graft donor cells, taken 360 days after TCRalphabeta/CD19-depleted stem cell transplant. CDR3 protein: CASIKRPGLAGSDTQYF. The CDR3 bases are TGTGCCAGCATCAAAAGACCGGGACTAGCGGGGTCGGATACGCAGTATTTT.